The 7 T cell receptor beta chains below were found in one sample sequenced in a study of Ad26.COV2.S vaccination and SARS-CoV-2 variants. Some clones are missing from TCRdb's copy, which holds only in-frame ones; the method was immunoSEQ multiplex PCR. The data contain about 480,000 clones, around 88% of them singletons. Stated treatment: 19 received Ad26.COV2.S at low or high dose, single or two shots; five or six received placebo; per-sample allocation not given. After the first vaccine or placebo injection, samples were drawn on day 63. Sequenced material: peripheral blood, taken in a trial of Ad26.COV2.S vaccine versus placebo. Source of these receptors: a person aged 18-60 years who received the Ad26.COV2.S COVID-19 vaccine or a placebo.

The DNA for the CDR3 is TGTGCCTGGAGTCCAGGACAGTCTAATGAAAAACTGTTTTTT. Protein sequence: CAWSPGQSNEKLFF. This rearrangement joins TRBV30 to TRBJ1-4, with D possibly being TRBD1 (6 bases). The CDR3 length is 14 residues. From germline, CDR1 is GTSNPN and CDR2 SVGIG (reference sequence). Trimming cost V 2 bases and J 3 bases, with 10 bases left between them. The whole variable domain, remainder taken from reference TRBV30 and TRBJ1-4, is SQTIHQWPATLVQPVGSPLSLECTVEGTSNPNLYWYRQAAGRGLQLLFYSVGIGQISSEVPQNLSASRPQDRQFILSSKKLLLSDSGFYLCAWSPGQSNEKLFFGSGTQLSVL.

This clone was observed a single time. The chain links TRBV20-1 to TRBJ2-2; no clear D gene. This CDR3 comprises 11 residues. The V end lost 3 bases, the J end lost 6 bases, and 5 bases lay between the germline ends. Germline CDR1 is DFQATT and CDR2 is SNEGSKA (reference sequence). The CDR3 nucleotides are TGCAGTGCTAGCCGTGCCGGGGAGCTGTTTTTT. The encoded protein is CSASRAGELFF.

In its sample, this clone was seen once. This chain links TRBV9 with TRBJ2-7, with a tentative D call TRBD1 (7 bases). The CDR3 is 14 amino acids. Trimming removed 0 bases from V and 6 bases from J, with 13 bases in between. Germline CDR1 reads SGDLS; CDR2 reads YYNGEE. The CDR3 loop is CASSVDWRDSEQYF. The CDR3 DNA follows: TGTGCCAGCAGCGTAGACTGGAGGGACAGCGAGCAGTACTTC.

The chain joins TRBV11-2 to TRBJ2-2; 8 bases line up with TRBD2. CDR3 length: 17 residues. V shed 1 base and J 8 bases; nucleotides not matched to a gene: 12. CDR1 and CDR2 from the germline V gene are SGHAT and FQNNGV. The CDR3: CASSLGVGGRLEGELFF. CDR3 DNA: TGTGCCAGCAGCTTAGGCGTCGGCGGGAGGCTGGAGGGGGAGCTGTTTTTT.

The rearrangement uses TRBV4-1 and TRBJ2-1, with 7 bases aligning to TRBD2. J gave up 8 bases and V 5 bases, and 15 bases lay outside the gene matches. CDR1 and CDR2 from the germline V gene are MGHRA and YSYEKL. This CDR3 spans 16 amino acids. CDR3 sequence reads: CASSAGAARERDEQFF. The DNA of the CDR3 is TGCGCCAGCAGCGCCGGTGCTGCGCGGGAGAGGGATGAGCAGTTCTTC.

CDR3 bases: TGTGCCAGCAGTGAGGAGACAGTCGGGGAGCTGTTTTTT. Translated, it gives CASSEETVGELFF. The chain is built from TRBV2 and TRBJ2-2; tentatively, D is TRBD1 (5 bases). CDR3 length equals 13 residues. V was trimmed by 3 bases and J by 7 bases, leaving 9 bases between them. CDR1 and CDR2 (germline): SNHLY, FYNNEI.

This chain joins TRBV7-9 and TRBJ2-1; the match to TRBD2 covers 15 bases. There are 19 residues in the CDR3. With V trimmed by 5 bases and J by 0 bases, 8 bases remained unmatched. Germline-derived CDR1 and CDR2 are SEHNR and FQNEAQ (reference sequence). CDR3 amino acids: CASSPGLAGGRGSYNEQFF. CDR3 bases: TGTGCCAGCAGCCCCGGACTAGCGGGAGGGCGGGGCTCCTACAATGAGCAGTTCTTC. The full variable domain, completed using reference TRBV7-9 and TRBJ2-1, is DTGVSQNPRHKITKRGQNVTFRCDPISEHNRLYWYRQTLGQGPEFLTYFQNEAQLEKSRLLSDRFSAERPKGSFSTLEIQRTEQGDSAMYLCASSPGLAGGRGSYNEQFFGPGTRLTVL.